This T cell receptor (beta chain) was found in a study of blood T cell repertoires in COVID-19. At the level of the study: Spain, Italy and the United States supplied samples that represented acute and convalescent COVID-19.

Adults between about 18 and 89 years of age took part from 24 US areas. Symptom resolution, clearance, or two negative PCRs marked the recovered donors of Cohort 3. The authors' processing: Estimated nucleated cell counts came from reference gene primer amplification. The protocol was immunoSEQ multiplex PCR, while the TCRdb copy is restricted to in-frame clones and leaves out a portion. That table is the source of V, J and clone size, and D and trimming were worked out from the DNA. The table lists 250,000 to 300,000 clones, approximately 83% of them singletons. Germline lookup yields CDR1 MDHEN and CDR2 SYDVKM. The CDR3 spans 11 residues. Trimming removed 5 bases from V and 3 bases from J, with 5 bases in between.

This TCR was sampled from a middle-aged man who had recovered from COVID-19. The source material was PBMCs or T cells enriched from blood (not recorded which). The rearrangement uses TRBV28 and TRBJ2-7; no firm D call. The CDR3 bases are TGTGCCAGCAGTACATACTACGAGCAGTACTTC. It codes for CASSTYYEQYF.